At least ten counts were recorded for the clone carrying this T cell receptor beta chain. Antigen unknown. These data belong to a study of CD8 T cells in ankylosing spondylitis. The CDR3 spans 15 residues. Germline CDR1 reads SQVTM; CDR2 reads ANQGSEA. The V and J ends lost 4 bases and 5 bases, in that order; junction bases with no gene match: 13. General study findings and limits: It was reported that disease-linked clones were significantly enriched in matched ankylosing spondylitis synovial fluid. Some motif variants had been reported before (in reactive arthritis synovial fluid and blood). Disease-linked clones were found to be CD8+ and relatively rare in peripheral blood. One TCR beta motif, made up of roughly 8 highly homologous variants, appeared characteristic of ankylosing spondylitis blood.

5'-RACE, quantitative and with molecular barcodes, yielded the TCR beta libraries. TCRdb ran MiXCR on the 5' RACE reads and lists one entry per CDR3 protein. The profile shows approximately 520,000 distinct CDR3 sequences, under 5.5% of them singletons. The V call is TRBV29-1, the J call TRBJ2-7; 8 bases map to TRBD1. The TCR comes from a male donor with ankylosing spondylitis. The sequencing input was blood, either unsorted or a sorted T cell fraction (not recorded which). The CDR3 region is CSVGGGQGESNEQYF. The CDR3 DNA reads TGCAGCGTTGGGGGCGGACAGGGTGAGAGCAACGAGCAGTACTTC.